The 15 T cell receptor beta chains listed next were all sequenced from one sample in a study of PD-1 blockade in classical Hodgkin lymphoma (dated by TCRdb to 2018 to 2021). Read against the paper, the sample's time point label means: cycle 4 day 1 (C4D1), after 5 to 7 weeks of nivolumab. All trial patients had relapsed after autologous stem cell transplantation, with cohorts A, B and C differing in prior brentuximab vedotin exposure. Libraries were constructed by the immunoSEQ multiplex PCR assay. TCRdb retrieved this table from immuneACCESS and kept in-frame rearrangements only. Not all clones are present; in checked studies, unresolved V genes account for under half, and no reason is known for the remainder. This sample holds some 16,000 clones; 83% were observed only once. The ten largest clones take up less than 15% of the sample. The input for sequencing was peripheral blood mononuclear cells (PBMCs), taken before the fourth cycle of nivolumab. The receptors stem from a human donor with classical Hodgkin lymphoma.

This clone turned up a few times. The chain joins TRBV7-9 to TRBJ1-3; D perhaps matches TRBD1 (6 bases). CDR3 size: 13 residues. Trimming took off 5 bases at V and 5 bases at J, with 10 bases between the two ends. Germline values: CDR1 SEHNR, CDR2 FQNEAQ (reference sequence). CDR3 DNA sequence: TGTGCCAGCAGCGCCGGACAGCGAAACACCATATATTTT. Encoded protein: CASSAGQRNTIYF.

V is TRBV2 and J is TRBJ1-2, with D possibly matching TRBD1 (6 bases). Germline CDR1 and CDR2: SNHLY and FYNNEI. This CDR3 contains 15 residues. The ends were cut back, 3 bases at V and 6 bases at J, with 17 bases in the middle. CDR3 region: CASSDAWGQLNGYTF. DNA of the CDR3: TGTGCCAGCAGTGATGCTTGGGGGCAATTAAATGGCTACACCTTC.

V usage is TRBV6-6 and J usage is TRBJ1-6; D is unclear. The CDR3 length is 14 residues. V was pared by 5 bases and J by 6 bases, with 11 bases between. Germline lookup yields CDR1 MNHNY and CDR2 SVGAGI (reference sequence). CDR3 residues: CASSEGSGNSPLHF. In DNA, the CDR3 is TGTGCCAGCAGTGAGGGTAGTGGTAATTCACCCCTCCACTTT.

The chain is built from TRBV5-1 and TRBJ2-5; 7 bases agree with TRBD2. The CDR3 sequence is 14 residues long. With 0 bases clipped from V and 3 bases from J, the junction kept 2 bases outside the gene matches. Germline lookup yields CDR1 SGHRS and CDR2 YFSETQ. The CDR3, as DNA: TGCGCCAGCAGCTTGGGCGGGGGTGAAGAGACCCAGTACTTC. Translation gives CASSLGGGEETQYF. Full variable domain (remainder filled in from reference TRBV5-1 and TRBJ2-5): KAGVTQTPRYLIKTRGQQVTLSCSPISGHRSVSWYQQTPGQGLQFLFEYFSETQRNKGNFPGRFSGRQFSNSRSEMNVSTLELGDSALYLCASSLGGGEETQYFGPGTRLLVL.

This clone has only a few counts. The chain links TRBV25-1 to TRBJ1-1; D not resolved. Per germline, CDR1 MGHDK and CDR2 SYGVNS. The V end lost 1 base, the J end lost 2 bases, and 5 bases lay between the germline ends. The CDR3 is made up of 13 amino acids. The CDR3 bases are TGTGCCAGCAGTGAATGGGTTAACACTGAAGCTTTCTTT. Protein product: CASSEWVNTEAFF.

V usage is TRBV6-1 and J usage is TRBJ1-2; no firm D call. The CDR3 sequence is 12 residues long. Deletions cut 6 bases from V and 4 bases from J, with 9 bases between. The germline CDR1 and CDR2 sequences are MNHNS and SASEGT. CDR3 sequence (DNA): TGTGCCAGCAGACCATCGGGCTATGGCTACACCTTC. Amino acid sequence: CASRPSGYGYTF.

The chain links TRBV11-2 to TRBJ1-5; no reliable D call. Germline lookup yields CDR1 SGHAT and CDR2 FQNNGV. V gave up 6 bases and J gave up 8 bases, with 8 bases separating them. The CDR3 is 11 amino acids. The CDR3 nucleotides are TGTGCCAGCAGAGGTCGGGAGCCCCAGCATTTT. Encoded protein: CASRGREPQHF.

The V and J genes are TRBV29-1 and TRBJ2-7; TRBD1 is a possible D gene (5 bases). This CDR3 spans 12 amino acids. Trimming took 4 bases from V and 2 from J, leaving 9 bases between them. CDR1 SQVTM and CDR2 ANQGSEA come from the germline V gene. CDR3 DNA: TGCAGCGTTGTCACAGGAACCTACGAGCAGTACTTC. Its protein product is CSVVTGTYEQYF.

The CDR3 region has the DNA TGTGCCAGCATGAAGGAGCGGCAGCTAAACACCGGGGAGCTGTTTTTT. Its protein product is CASMKERQLNTGELFF. V is TRBV2 and J is TRBJ2-2; D may be TRBD2 (5 bases). Trimming cost V 7 bases and J 2 bases, with 17 bases left between them. This CDR3 comprises 16 residues. CDR1 and CDR2 from the germline V gene are SNHLY and FYNNEI. Supplemented by reference TRBV2 and TRBJ2-2, the full variable domain reads EPEVTQTPSHQVTQMGQEVILRCVPISNHLYFYWYRQILGQKVEFLVSFYNNEISEKSEIFDDQFSVERPDGSNFTLKIRSTKLEDSAMYFCASMKERQLNTGELFFGEGSRLTVL.

This clone has just one count. J is TRBJ2-2 and V is TRBV6-1, with D possibly being TRBD1 or TRBD2 (5 bases each). The V gene lost 6 bases and the J gene lost 8 bases, with 16 bases spanning the gap. Germline CDR1 and CDR2: MNHNS and SASEGT. This CDR3 is 14 amino acids long. CDR3 DNA sequence: TGTGCCAGCAGGGGAACTGGGACGTTGGGGGAGCTGTTTTTT. Encoded protein: CASRGTGTLGELFF.

This clone was seen a few times. This chain joins TRBV6-6 and TRBJ1-1; D might be TRBD1 (5 bases). CDR3 length: 13 residues. Germline V gene sequence: CDR1 MNHNY, CDR2 SVGAGI (reference sequence). The V gene lost 8 bases and the J gene lost 0 bases, with 10 bases spanning the gap. CDR3 amino acids: CASETDMNTEAFF. CDR3 in DNA: TGTGCCAGCGAGACAGACATGAACACTGAAGCTTTCTTT.

The rearrangement uses TRBV18 and TRBJ2-5; D gene ambiguous. Trimming shortened V by 4 bases and J by 5 bases, and 11 bases separated the two germline ends. This CDR3 spans 13 amino acids. Germline values: CDR1 KGHSH, CDR2 LQKENI. The CDR3 spells CASSRGIGETQYF. Written as DNA, the CDR3 is TGTGCCAGCTCACGGGGAATCGGGGAGACCCAGTACTTC.

The J gene is TRBJ2-7, the V gene TRBV4-1; TRBD1 matches 10 bases. CDR3 length equals 16 residues. With V trimmed by 3 bases and J by 4 bases, 9 bases remained unmatched. Per the germline V gene, CDR1 is MGHRA and CDR2 is YSYEKL. CDR3 nucleotide sequence: TGCGCCAGCAGCCAGGACCCGGACAGGGGGTTGTACGAGCAGTACTTC. Amino acids: CASSQDPDRGLYEQYF.

The chain joins TRBV19 to TRBJ1-5; D is possibly TRBD1 (6 bases). There are 16 residues in the CDR3. The germline V and J ends were trimmed by 3 bases and 0 bases, with 12 bases remaining between them. The germline CDR1 and CDR2 sequences are LNHDA and SQIVND (reference sequence). The CDR3 nucleotides are TGTGCCAGTAGTATCGTAGGGGGGGATAGCAATCAGCCCCAGCATTTT. Amino acid sequence: CASSIVGGDSNQPQHF.

CDR3 DNA: TGTGCCAGCAGCGAACAGGGGGCGAGTCAGCCCCAGCATTTT. Encoded protein: CASSEQGASQPQHF. J is TRBJ1-5 and V is TRBV2; TRBD1 matches 9 bases. The V gene end was trimmed by 6 bases and the J gene end by 6 bases; junction bases not matched to a gene: 6. This CDR3 comprises 14 residues. CDR1 and CDR2 from the germline V gene are SNHLY and FYNNEI.